These T cell receptor beta chains were read from a single sample in a study of cytotoxic CD8 clonotypes in ibrutinib-treated CLL. Some clones are missing from TCRdb's copy, which holds only in-frame ones; the method was immunoSEQ multiplex PCR. The sample carries 200,000 to 250,000 clones, less than 75% recorded once. Source: PBMCs, taken after 24 months of ibrutinib treatment. The source of these receptors is a human donor with chronic lymphocytic leukemia. CDR3s include the opening cysteine and the closing phenylalanine or tryptophan. D genes are given only for firm matches. Clone size is not always given. Where it is, it says once, few, many or a class for expanded clones.

V	J	size	D	CDR3	DNA
TRBV7-7	TRBJ2-1	NA	TRBD2	CASSMGLAGVNEQFF	TGTGCTAGCAGTATGGGACTAGCGGGAGTGAATGAGCAGTTCTTC
TRBV14	TRBJ1-1	NA	NA	CASSLVGDGEAFF	TGTGCCAGCAGCCTAGTTGGGGATGGAGAAGCTTTCTTT
TRBV4-2	TRBJ2-7	few	TRBD1	CASSQASGQGATYEQYF	TGTGCCAGCAGCCAAGCCTCGGGACAGGGGGCAACCTACGAGCAGTACTTC
TRBV5-1	TRBJ2-1	few	NA	CASSLLWEDYYNEQFF	TGCGCCAGCAGCTTGCTGTGGGAGGACTATTACAATGAGCAGTTCTTC
TRBV18	TRBJ2-1	few	NA	CASWDRYNEQFF	TGTGCCAGCTGGGACCGCTACAATGAGCAGTTCTTC
TRBV28	TRBJ2-5	NA	TRBD1	CASFAQGARETQYF	TGTGCCAGCTTTGCACAGGGGGCTAGGGAGACCCAGTACTTC
TRBV14	TRBJ2-3	once	TRBD2	CASSMMTSGSTDTQYF	TGTGCCAGCAGCATGATGACTAGCGGAAGCACAGATACGCAGTATTTT
TRBV27	TRBJ2-7	NA	TRBD2	CASSPTSGSEQYF	TGTGCCAGCAGTCCGACTAGCGGGAGCGAGCAGTACTTC
TRBV11-2	TRBJ2-7	NA	TRBD2	CASSLRGGTVQYPYEQYF	TGTGCCAGCAGCTTAAGGGGAGGGACGGTACAATATCCCTACGAGCAGTACTTC
TRBV28	TRBJ1-5	few	NA	CASSLGRDINQPQHF	TGTGCCAGCAGTTTAGGACGGGACATCAATCAGCCCCAGCATTTT
TRBV19	TRBJ2-3	NA	NA	CASSMWGELDTQYF	TGTGCCAGTAGTATGTGGGGGGAGCTGGATACGCAGTATTTT
TRBV2	TRBJ1-2	NA	NA	CASSGPRDAAPLGYGYTF	TGTGCCAGCAGCGGCCCCCGGGACGCAGCCCCATTAGGCTATGGCTACACCTTC
TRBV4-2	TRBJ2-7	few	TRBD2	CASSQREWDEQYF	TGTGCCAGCAGCCAGCGGGAGTGGGACGAGCAGTACTTC
TRBV7-3	TRBJ1-1	NA	NA	CASSFQGNTEAFF	TGTGCCAGCAGCTTCCAGGGGAACACTGAAGCTTTCTTT
TRBV27	TRBJ2-7	NA	NA	CASSQGGSSYEQYF	TGTGCCAGCAGCCAAGGGGGATCCTCCTACGAGCAGTACTTC
TRBV2	TRBJ2-6	NA	NA	CASSAEGGNGANVLTF	TGTGCCAGCAGTGCCGAAGGGGGTAATGGGGCCAACGTCCTGACTTTC
TRBV2	TRBJ2-3	once	TRBD1	CASTRQGASTDTQYF	TGTGCCAGCACCAGACAGGGGGCTAGCACAGATACGCAGTATTTT
TRBV6-5	TRBJ2-3	NA	NA	CASSHQSDTQYF	TGTGCCAGCAGCCACCAATCTGATACGCAGTATTTT
TRBV30	TRBJ1-5	NA	TRBD1	CAWSRGPLGRGPNQPQHF	TGTGCCTGGAGTAGGGGGCCTTTAGGCAGGGGCCCCAATCAGCCCCAGCATTTT
TRBV7-6	TRBJ2-2	NA	NA	CASSPRFPGITGELFF	TGTGCCAGCAGCCCCCGTTTCCCGGGAATAACCGGGGAGCTGTTTTTT
TRBV6-5	TRBJ2-6	NA	NA	CASSNPGVLTF	TGTGCCAGCTCTAATCCCGGCGTCCTGACTTTC
TRBV7-8	TRBJ2-5	few	NA	CASSLPMGETQYF	TGTGCCAGCAGCTTACCGATGGGGGAGACCCAGTACTTC
TRBV28	TRBJ2-5	NA	NA	CASSQEFGETQYF	TGTGCCAGCAGTCAAGAATTTGGGGAGACCCAGTACTTC
TRBV4-1	TRBJ2-7	once	NA	CASSQASPRRYEQYF	TGCGCCAGCAGCCAAGCAAGTCCTCGGCGGTACGAGCAGTACTTC
TRBV7-2	TRBJ1-1	NA	TRBD1	CASSLSYMIPDRMLPFF	TGTGCCAGCAGCTTATCCTATATGATCCCGGACAGGATGTTACCTTTCTTT
TRBV14	TRBJ2-3	NA	TRBD1	CASSLRDRGFTDTQYF	TGTGCCAGCAGCCTACGGGACAGGGGGTTTACAGATACGCAGTATTTT
TRBV28	TRBJ2-5	NA	NA	CASSWGADPEGLTQYF	TGTGCCAGCAGTTGGGGGGCGGACCCGGAGGGTTTGACCCAGTACTTC
TRBV9	TRBJ2-7	NA	NA	CASSVVPYSYEQYF	TGTGCCAGCAGCGTAGTTCCTTACTCCTACGAGCAGTACTTC
TRBV28	TRBJ1-5	NA	TRBD1	CASSAGQLNQPQHF	TGTGCCAGCAGTGCGGGACAGCTCAATCAGCCCCAGCATTTT
TRBV30	TRBJ1-1	NA	NA	CAWEGRVNTEAFF	TGTGCCTGGGAAGGGCGGGTGAACACTGAAGCTTTCTTT